The clone carrying this T cell receptor (beta chain) has at least ten counts. Its matching antigen is unknown. The data stem from a study of blood T cells in healthy people across ages. Study-wide results and limits: Higher diversity and more naive CD4+ cells were features of long-lived donors, compared to aged donors. Significant beta diversity loss was already apparent by age approximately 38, declining roughly linearly.

Germline assignment: CDR1 SEHNR and CDR2 FQNEAQ (reference sequence). The ends were cut back, 6 bases at V and 2 bases at J, with 8 bases in the middle. CDR3 length: 12 residues. Next came a second PCR, run for roughly 7 to 12 cycles, which used a sample-barcoded 5' primer along with a J-beta primer mix. TCRdb recomputed calls from the 5' RACE reads with MiXCR, one row per CDR3 protein. The table lists about 1.1 million distinct CDR3 sequences, under 40% of them singletons. The receptor was derived from a man younger than 30 in good health. The rearrangement joins TRBV7-9 to TRBJ2-7; the D is unclear. The material sequenced was blood. The DNA for the CDR3 is TGTGCCAGCAGTTCTATTACCTACGAGCAGTACTTC. Encoded protein: CASSSITYEQYF.